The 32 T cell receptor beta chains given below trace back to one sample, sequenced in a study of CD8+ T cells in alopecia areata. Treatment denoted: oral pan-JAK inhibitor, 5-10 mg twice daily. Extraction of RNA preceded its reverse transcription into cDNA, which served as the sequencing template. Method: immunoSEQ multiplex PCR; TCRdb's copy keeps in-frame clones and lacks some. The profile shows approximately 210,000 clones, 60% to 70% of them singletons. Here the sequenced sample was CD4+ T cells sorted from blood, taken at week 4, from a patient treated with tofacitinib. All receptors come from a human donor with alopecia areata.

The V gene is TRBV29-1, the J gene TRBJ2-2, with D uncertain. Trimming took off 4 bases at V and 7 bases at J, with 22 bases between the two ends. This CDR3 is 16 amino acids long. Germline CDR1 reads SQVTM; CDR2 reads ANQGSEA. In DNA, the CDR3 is TGCAGCGTTGTCTACGTTGATGTGAGGTTGGGCGGGGAGCTGTTTTTT. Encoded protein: CSVVYVDVRLGGELFF.

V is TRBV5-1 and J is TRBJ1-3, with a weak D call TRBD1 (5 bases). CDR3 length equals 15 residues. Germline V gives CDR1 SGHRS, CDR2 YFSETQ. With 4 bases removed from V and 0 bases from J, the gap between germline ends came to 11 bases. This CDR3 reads CASSADGASGNTIYF. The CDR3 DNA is TGCGCCAGCAGCGCAGACGGGGCCTCTGGAAACACCATATATTTT. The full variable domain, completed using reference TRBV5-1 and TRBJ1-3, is KAGVTQTPRYLIKTRGQQVTLSCSPISGHRSVSWYQQTPGQGLQFLFEYFSETQRNKGNFPGRFSGRQFSNSRSEMNVSTLELGDSALYLCASSADGASGNTIYFGEGSWLTVV.

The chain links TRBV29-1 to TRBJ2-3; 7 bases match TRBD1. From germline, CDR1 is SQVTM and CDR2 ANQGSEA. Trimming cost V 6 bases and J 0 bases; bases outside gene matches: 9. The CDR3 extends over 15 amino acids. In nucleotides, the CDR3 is TGCAGCGTGGGCCCGACAGGGTTGAGCACAGATACGCAGTATTTT. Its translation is CSVGPTGLSTDTQYF.

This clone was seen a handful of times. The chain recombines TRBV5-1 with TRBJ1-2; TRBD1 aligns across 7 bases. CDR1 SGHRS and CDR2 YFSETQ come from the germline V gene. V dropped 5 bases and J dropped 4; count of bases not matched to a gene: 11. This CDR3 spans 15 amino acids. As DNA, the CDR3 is TGCGCCAGCAGAAATAAAACTGGGACAGTCTATGGCTACACCTTC. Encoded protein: CASRNKTGTVYGYTF.

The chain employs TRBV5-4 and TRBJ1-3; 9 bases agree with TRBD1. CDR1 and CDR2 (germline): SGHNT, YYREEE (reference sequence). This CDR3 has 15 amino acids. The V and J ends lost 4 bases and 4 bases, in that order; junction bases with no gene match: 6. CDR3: CASSVQGAGGNTIYF. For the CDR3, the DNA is TGTGCCAGCAGCGTACAGGGGGCTGGAGGAAACACCATATATTTT.

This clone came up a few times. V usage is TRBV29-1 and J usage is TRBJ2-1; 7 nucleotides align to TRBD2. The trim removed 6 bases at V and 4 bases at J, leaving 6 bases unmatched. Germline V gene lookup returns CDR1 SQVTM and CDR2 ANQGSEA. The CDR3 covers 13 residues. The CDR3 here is CSVLSGLYNEQFF. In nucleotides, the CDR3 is TGCAGCGTCCTTAGCGGGCTGTACAATGAGCAGTTCTTC.

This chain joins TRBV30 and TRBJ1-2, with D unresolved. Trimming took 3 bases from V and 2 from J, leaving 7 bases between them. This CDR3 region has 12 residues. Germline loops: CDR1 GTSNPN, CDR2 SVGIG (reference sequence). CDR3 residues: CAWRGDNYGYTF. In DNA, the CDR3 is TGTGCCTGGAGGGGAGACAACTATGGCTACACCTTC.

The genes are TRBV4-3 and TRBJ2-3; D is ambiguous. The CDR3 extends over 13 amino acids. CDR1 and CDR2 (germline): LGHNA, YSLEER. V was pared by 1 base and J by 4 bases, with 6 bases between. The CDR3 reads CASSQGESDTQYF. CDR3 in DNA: TGCGCCAGCAGCCAAGGGGAATCAGATACGCAGTATTTT.

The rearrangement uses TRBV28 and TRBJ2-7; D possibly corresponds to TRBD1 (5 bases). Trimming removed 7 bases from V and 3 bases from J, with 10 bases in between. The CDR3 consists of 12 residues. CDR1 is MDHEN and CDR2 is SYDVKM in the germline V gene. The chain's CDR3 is CASTTTDYEQYF. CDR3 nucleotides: TGTGCCAGCACCACGACAGACTACGAGCAGTACTTC.

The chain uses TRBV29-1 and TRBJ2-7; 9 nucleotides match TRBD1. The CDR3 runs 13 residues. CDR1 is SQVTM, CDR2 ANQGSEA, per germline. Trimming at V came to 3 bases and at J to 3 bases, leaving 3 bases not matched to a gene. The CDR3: CSVEGDRDYEQYF. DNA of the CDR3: TGCAGCGTTGAGGGGGACAGGGACTACGAGCAGTACTTC.

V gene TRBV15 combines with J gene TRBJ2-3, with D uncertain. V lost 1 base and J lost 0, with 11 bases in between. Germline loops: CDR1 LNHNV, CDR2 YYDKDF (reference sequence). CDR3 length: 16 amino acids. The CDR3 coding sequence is TGTGCCACCAGCAGAGGCCAGCCAGATAGCACAGATACGCAGTATTTT. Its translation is CATSRGQPDSTDTQYF.

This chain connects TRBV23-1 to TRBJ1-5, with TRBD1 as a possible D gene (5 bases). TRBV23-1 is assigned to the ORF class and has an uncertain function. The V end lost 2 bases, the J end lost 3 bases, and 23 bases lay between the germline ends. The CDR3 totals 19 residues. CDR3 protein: CASSQTKMGPMAPNQPQHF. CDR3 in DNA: TGCGCCAGCAGTCAAACCAAAATGGGGCCCATGGCGCCCAATCAGCCCCAGCATTTT.

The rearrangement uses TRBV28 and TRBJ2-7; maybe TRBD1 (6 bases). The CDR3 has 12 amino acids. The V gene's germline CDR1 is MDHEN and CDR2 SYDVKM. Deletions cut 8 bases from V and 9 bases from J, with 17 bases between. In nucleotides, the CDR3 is TGTGCCAGCCGGGACACCGCTTTAGTGCAGTACTTC. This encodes CASRDTALVQYF.

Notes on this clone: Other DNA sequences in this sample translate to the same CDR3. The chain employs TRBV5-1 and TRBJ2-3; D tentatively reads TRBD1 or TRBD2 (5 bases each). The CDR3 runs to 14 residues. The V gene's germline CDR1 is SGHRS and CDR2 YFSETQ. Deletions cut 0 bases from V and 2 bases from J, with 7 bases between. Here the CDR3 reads CASSLGGITDTQYF. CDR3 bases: TGCGCCAGCAGCTTGGGGGGGATCACAGATACGCAGTATTTT.

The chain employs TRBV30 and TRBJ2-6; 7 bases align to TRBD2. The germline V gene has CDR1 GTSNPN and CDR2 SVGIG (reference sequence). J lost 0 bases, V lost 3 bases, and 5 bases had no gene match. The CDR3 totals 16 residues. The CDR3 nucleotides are TGTGCCTGGAGGATCTGGGGGGGCTCTGGGGCCAACGTCCTGACTTTC. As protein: CAWRIWGGSGANVLTF. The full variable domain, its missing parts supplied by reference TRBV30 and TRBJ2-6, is SQTIHQWPATLVQPVGSPLSLECTVEGTSNPNLYWYRQAAGRGLQLLFYSVGIGQISSEVPQNLSASRPQDRQFILSSKKLLLSDSGFYLCAWRIWGGSGANVLTFGAGSRLTVL.

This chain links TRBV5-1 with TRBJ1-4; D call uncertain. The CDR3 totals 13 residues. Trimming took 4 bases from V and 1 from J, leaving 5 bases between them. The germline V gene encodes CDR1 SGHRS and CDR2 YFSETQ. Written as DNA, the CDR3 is TGCGCCAGCAGCCGAGAAACTAATGAAAAACTGTTTTTT. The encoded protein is CASSRETNEKLFF.

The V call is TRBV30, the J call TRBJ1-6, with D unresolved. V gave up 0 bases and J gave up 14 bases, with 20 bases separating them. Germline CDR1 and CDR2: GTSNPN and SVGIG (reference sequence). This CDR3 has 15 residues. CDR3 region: CAWSVRRAKGSTLHF. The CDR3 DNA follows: TGTGCCTGGAGTGTACGGCGGGCGAAAGGCTCTACCCTCCACTTT.

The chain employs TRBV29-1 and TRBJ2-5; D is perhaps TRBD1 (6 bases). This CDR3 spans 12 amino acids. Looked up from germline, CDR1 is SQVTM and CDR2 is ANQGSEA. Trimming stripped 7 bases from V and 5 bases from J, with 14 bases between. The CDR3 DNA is TGCAGCGCAGATAGGGGGTTGGAGACCCAGTACTTC. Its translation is CSADRGLETQYF.

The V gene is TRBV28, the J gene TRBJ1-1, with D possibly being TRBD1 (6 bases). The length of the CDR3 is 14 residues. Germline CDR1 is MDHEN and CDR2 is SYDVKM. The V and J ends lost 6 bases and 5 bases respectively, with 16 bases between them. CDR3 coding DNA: TGTGCCAGCAGGACTAGGGGGGACGGAACTGAAGCTTTCTTT. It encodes CASRTRGDGTEAFF.

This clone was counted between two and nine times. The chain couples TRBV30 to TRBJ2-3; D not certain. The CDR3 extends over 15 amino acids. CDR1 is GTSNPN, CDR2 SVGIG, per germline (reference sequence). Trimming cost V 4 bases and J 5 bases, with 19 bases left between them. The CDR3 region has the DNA TGTGCCTGGACCCCGACTGGGATTTTGAGAGATACGCAGTATTTT. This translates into CAWTPTGILRDTQYF.

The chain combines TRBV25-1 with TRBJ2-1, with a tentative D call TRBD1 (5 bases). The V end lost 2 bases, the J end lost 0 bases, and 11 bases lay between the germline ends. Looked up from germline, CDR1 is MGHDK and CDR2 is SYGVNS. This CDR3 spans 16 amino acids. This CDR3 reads CASSEPSGYSYNEQFF. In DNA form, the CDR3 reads TGTGCCAGCAGTGAACCCTCAGGGTACTCCTACAATGAGCAGTTCTTC.

In DNA form, the CDR3 reads TGTGCCATCAGCCGGGACAGCTCAGGGACCCTCCACTTT. Translated, it gives CAISRDSSGTLHF. The rearrangement links TRBV10-3 to TRBJ1-6, with TRBD1 identical over 7 bases. V gave up 6 bases and J gave up 14 bases; unmatched junction bases: 10. CDR3 length: 13 amino acids. Germline V gives CDR1 ENHRY, CDR2 SYGVKD.

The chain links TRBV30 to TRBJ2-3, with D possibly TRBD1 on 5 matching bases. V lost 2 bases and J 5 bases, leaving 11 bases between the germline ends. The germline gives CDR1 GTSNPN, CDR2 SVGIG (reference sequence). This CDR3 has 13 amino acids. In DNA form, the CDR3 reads TGTGCCTGGAGTTTCCAAGGGGTAGATACGCAGTATTTT. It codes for CAWSFQGVDTQYF.

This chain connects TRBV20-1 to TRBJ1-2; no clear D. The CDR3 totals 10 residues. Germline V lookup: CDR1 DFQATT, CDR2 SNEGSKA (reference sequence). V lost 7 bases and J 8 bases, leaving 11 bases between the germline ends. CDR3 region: CSGTLWGYTF. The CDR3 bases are TGCAGTGGGACTCTCTGGGGCTACACCTTC.

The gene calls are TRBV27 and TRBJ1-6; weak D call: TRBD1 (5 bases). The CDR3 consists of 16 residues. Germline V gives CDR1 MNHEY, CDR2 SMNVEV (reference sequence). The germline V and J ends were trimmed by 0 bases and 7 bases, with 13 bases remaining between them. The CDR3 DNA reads TGTGCCAGCAGTTTATCGATTAGGACATTGAATTCACCCCTCCACTTT. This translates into CASSLSIRTLNSPLHF.

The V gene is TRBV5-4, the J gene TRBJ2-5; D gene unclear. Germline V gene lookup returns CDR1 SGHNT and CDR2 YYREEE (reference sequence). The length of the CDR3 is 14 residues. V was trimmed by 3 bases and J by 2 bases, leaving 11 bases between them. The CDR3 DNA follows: TGTGCCAGCAGCTCAATACAATCGCAAGAGACCCAGTACTTC. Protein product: CASSSIQSQETQYF.

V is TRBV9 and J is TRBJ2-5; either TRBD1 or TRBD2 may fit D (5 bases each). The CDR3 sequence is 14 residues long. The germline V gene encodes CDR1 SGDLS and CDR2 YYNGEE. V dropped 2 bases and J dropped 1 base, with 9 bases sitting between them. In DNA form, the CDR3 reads TGTGCCAGCAGCGTTGGGACCACCCAAGAGACCCAGTACTTC. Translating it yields CASSVGTTQETQYF.

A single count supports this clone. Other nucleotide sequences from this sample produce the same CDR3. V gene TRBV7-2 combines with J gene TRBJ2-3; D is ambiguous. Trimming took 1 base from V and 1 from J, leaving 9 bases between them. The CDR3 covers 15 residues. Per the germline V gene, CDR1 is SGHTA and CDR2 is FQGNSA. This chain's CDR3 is CASSLVGSGTDTQYF. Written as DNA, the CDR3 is TGTGCCAGCAGCTTAGTAGGGTCAGGCACAGATACGCAGTATTTT.

The CDR3 reads CASSLGQSINQPQHF. In DNA, the CDR3 is TGTGCCAGCAGCTTGGGCCAGTCAATAAATCAGCCCCAGCATTTT. The rearrangement uses TRBV5-6 and TRBJ1-5; D is unclear. Trimming took off 0 bases at V and 4 bases at J, with 11 bases between the two ends. The germline V gene has CDR1 SGHDT and CDR2 YYEEEE. The CDR3 spans 15 residues.

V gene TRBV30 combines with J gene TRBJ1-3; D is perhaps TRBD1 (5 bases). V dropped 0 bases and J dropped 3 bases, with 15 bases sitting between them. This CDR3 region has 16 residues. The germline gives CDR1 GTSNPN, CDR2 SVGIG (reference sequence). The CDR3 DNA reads TGTGCCTGGAGTGTACGGGGCCGCGTGGATGGAAACACCATATATTTT. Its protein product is CAWSVRGRVDGNTIYF.

The CDR3 reads CSVTGQTFYEQYF. The CDR3 DNA is TGCAGCGTTACGGGACAGACCTTCTACGAGCAGTACTTC. This chain uses TRBV29-1 with TRBJ2-7; 7 nucleotides line up with TRBD1. Per the germline V gene, CDR1 is SQVTM and CDR2 is ANQGSEA. The CDR3 extends over 13 amino acids. Losses at the gene ends were 5 bases for V and 3 bases for J; bases not matched to a gene: 7.

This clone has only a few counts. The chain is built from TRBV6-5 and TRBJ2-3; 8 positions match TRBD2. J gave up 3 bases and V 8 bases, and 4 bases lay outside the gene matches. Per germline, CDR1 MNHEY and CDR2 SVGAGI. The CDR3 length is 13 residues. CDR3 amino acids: CASSPGGTDTQYF. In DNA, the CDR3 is TGTGCCAGCTCTCCGGGGGGGACAGATACGCAGTATTTT.